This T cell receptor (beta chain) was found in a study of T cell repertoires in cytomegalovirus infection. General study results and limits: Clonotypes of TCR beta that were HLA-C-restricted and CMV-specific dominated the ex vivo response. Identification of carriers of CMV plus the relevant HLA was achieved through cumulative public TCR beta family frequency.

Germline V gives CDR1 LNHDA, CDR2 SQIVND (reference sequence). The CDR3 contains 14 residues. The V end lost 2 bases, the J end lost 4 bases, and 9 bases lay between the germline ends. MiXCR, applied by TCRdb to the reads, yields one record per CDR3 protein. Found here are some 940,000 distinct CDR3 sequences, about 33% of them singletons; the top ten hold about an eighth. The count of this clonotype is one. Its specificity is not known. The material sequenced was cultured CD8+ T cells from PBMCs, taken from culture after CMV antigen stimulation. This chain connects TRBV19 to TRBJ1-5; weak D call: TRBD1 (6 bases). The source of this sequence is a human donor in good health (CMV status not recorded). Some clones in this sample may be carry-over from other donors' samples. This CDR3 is CASSITGLNQPQHF. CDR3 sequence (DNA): TGTGCCAGTAGTATAACAGGGTTGAATCAGCCCCAGCATTTT.